The 7 T cell receptor beta chains given below trace back to one sample, sequenced in a study of blood T cell repertoires in COVID-19. Sequenced by immunoSEQ multiplex PCR; TCRdb stores in-frame clones only, minus some. Here the sample spans about 200,000 clones, 70% to 90% being singletons. The source material was peripheral blood. These receptors came from a man younger than 30 with active or convalescent COVID-19.

The gene calls are TRBV28 and TRBJ2-2; weak D call: TRBD2 (5 bases). Germline loops: CDR1 MDHEN, CDR2 SYDVKM. The CDR3 runs 12 residues. The V gene lost 8 bases and the J gene lost 6 bases, with 10 bases spanning the gap. In DNA form, the CDR3 reads TGTGCCAGCGAGGGAAGGGCCGGGGAGCTGTTTTTT. Translating it yields CASEGRAGELFF.

The chain uses TRBV7-2 and TRBJ2-1; 14 nucleotides align to TRBD2. This CDR3 has 15 residues. Germline loops: CDR1 SGHTA, CDR2 FQGNSA. The junction had 6 bases not matched to a gene; V was cut back by 5 bases and J by 9 bases. In nucleotides, the CDR3 is TGTGCCAGCAGCCCGGGACTAGCGGGAGTTGGTGAGCAGTTCTTC. It is translated as CASSPGLAGVGEQFF.

The V and J genes are TRBV6-6 and TRBJ2-1; TRBD2 might be the D (9 bases). CDR3 length equals 17 residues. The germline V gene encodes CDR1 MNHNY and CDR2 SVGAGI (reference sequence). V lost 5 bases to trimming and J lost 5 bases, with 22 bases between them. The CDR3 sequence: CASSPQGASGIDNEQFF. DNA of the CDR3: TGTGCCAGCAGTCCCCAGGGGGCTAGCGGGATAGACAATGAGCAGTTCTTC.

In its sample, this clone was seen once. The chain joins TRBV13 to TRBJ1-1; D ambiguous. V was shortened by 5 bases and J by 4 bases, with 17 bases between the two germline ends. Germline V gene sequence: CDR1 PRHDT, CDR2 FYEKMQ (reference sequence). The CDR3 has 15 amino acids. The CDR3 DNA follows: TGTGCCAGCAGCCCTAGCGGGTTTTTCGGCACTGAAGCTTTCTTT. Its translation is CASSPSGFFGTEAFF.

This chain connects TRBV18 to TRBJ1-2, with TRBD1 as a possible D gene (5 bases). V gave up 5 bases and J gave up 3 bases, with 13 bases separating them. Germline V gives CDR1 KGHSH, CDR2 LQKENI. This CDR3 spans 14 amino acids. Here the CDR3 DNA reads TGTGCCAGCTCAGATGGGGGAGGCGACTATGGCTACACCTTC. Its protein is CASSDGGGDYGYTF.

The sample holds one count of this clone. This rearrangement joins TRBV5-1 to TRBJ2-3; 9 bases match TRBD1. Germline CDR1 SGHRS, CDR2 YFSETQ. The CDR3 consists of 16 residues. Germline trimming cut 2 bases from V and 3 bases from J; bases unmatched to any gene: 7. In nucleotides, the CDR3 is TGCGCCAGCAGCTTAGACGGAGACAGGGGGACAGATACGCAGTATTTT. Translation: CASSLDGDRGTDTQYF.

This clone was recorded only once. The chain joins TRBV6-6 to TRBJ2-3, with TRBD2 matching 10 bases. The V and J ends lost 5 bases and 1 base, in that order; junction bases with no gene match: 9. This CDR3 spans 17 amino acids. Germline CDR1 reads MNHNY; CDR2 reads SVGAGI (reference sequence). In nucleotides, the CDR3 is TGTGCCAGCAGTCTCAGCGGGAGGGCCCTCGGCACAGATACGCAGTATTTT. This encodes CASSLSGRALGTDTQYF.